These 20 T cell receptor beta chains were sequenced from one sample in a study of T cell responses to AZD1222 COVID-19 vaccine. Sequencing used immunoSEQ multiplex PCR; TCRdb keeps in-frame clones, though not all of them. This table has 120,000 or so clones, about 90% appearing once. The sample in question was peripheral blood, obtained on day 0 of AZD1222 vaccination. These receptors all stem from an adult in good health.

This rearrangement joins TRBV7-2 to TRBJ2-3; D not resolved. Germline V CDR1 and CDR2: SGHTA, FQGNSA. V was cut by 6 bases and J by 3 bases, with 10 bases left in between. This CDR3 contains 13 residues. The CDR3 bases are TGTGCCAGCAGGGGATCTAGAACAGATACGCAGTATTTT. Its translation is CASRGSRTDTQYF.

This chain joins TRBV27 and TRBJ2-3; 9 bases align to TRBD1. CDR1 is MNHEY and CDR2 is SMNVEV in the germline V gene (reference sequence). V shed 6 bases, J shed 3 bases, and the junction held 4 bases outside the gene matches. This CDR3 has 14 amino acids. Here the CDR3 reads CASRTGTGTDTQYF. In DNA form, the CDR3 reads TGTGCCAGCAGGACAGGGACAGGGACAGATACGCAGTATTTT.

Worth noting for this clone: One junction end disagrees with the germline gene, perhaps due to a read error. This chain connects TRBV7-7 to TRBJ2-5; 7 bases are shared with TRBD2. The CDR3 is made up of 15 amino acids. Germline V gene data show CDR1 as SSHAT and CDR2 as FNYEAQ (reference sequence). DNA of the CDR3: TGTGCTAGCAGCTCGCGCATCGGACTAGAAGAGACCCAGTACTTC. This codes for CASSSRIGLEETQYF.

This chain uses TRBV9 with TRBJ2-1, with D uncertain. Germline V gene lookup returns CDR1 SGDLS and CDR2 YYNGEE. The ends were cut back, 0 bases at V and 3 bases at J, with 10 bases in the middle. The length of the CDR3 is 15 residues. CDR3 DNA sequence: TGTGCCAGCAGCGTAGATGGGGAATACTACAATGAGCAGTTCTTC. Protein product: CASSVDGEYYNEQFF.

This chain uses TRBV21-1 with TRBJ1-1; the DNA was not used to check the table's D call, TRBD1. TRBV21-1 is classified as a pseudogene. The CDR3 runs to 15 residues. In DNA form, the CDR3 reads TGTGCCAGCAGCCCGCGGACAGAGAGGGGCACTGAAGCTTTCTTT. Protein: CASSPRTERGTEAFF.

This chain joins TRBV3-1 (or the pseudogene TRBV3-2) and TRBJ2-7; unclear D gene. In germline, CDR1 is LGHDT, CDR2 YNNKEL (reference sequence). CDR3 size: 14 residues. V was cut by 4 bases and J by 7 bases, with 17 bases left in between. For the CDR3, the DNA is TGTGCCAGCAGCCTCGAGCACAGAGGCGGTGAGCAGTACTTC. Translating gives CASSLEHRGGEQYF.

The J gene is TRBJ2-5, the V gene TRBV5-5; tentative D call: TRBD2 (5 bases). Trimming removed 4 bases at V and 0 bases at J, with 13 bases between. The CDR3 loop spans 15 amino acids. CDR1 SGHKS and CDR2 YYEKEE come from the germline V gene (reference sequence). The CDR3 nucleotides read TGTGCCAGCAGCCACTTGGGAGATTACCAAGAGACCCAGTACTTC. Protein: CASSHLGDYQETQYF. Based on the CDR3 plus reference TRBV5-5 and TRBJ2-5, the full variable domain is DAGVTQSPTHLIKTRGQQVTLRCSPISGHKSVSWYQQVLGQGPQFIFQYYEKEERGRGNFPDRFSARQFPNYSSELNVNALLLGDSALYLCASSHLGDYQETQYFGPGTRLLVL.

V gene TRBV29-1 combines with J gene TRBJ1-2; no reliable D call. The CDR3 runs 16 residues. Deletions cut 5 bases from V and 0 bases from J, with 19 bases between. Germline V gene data show CDR1 as SQVTM and CDR2 as ANQGSEA. The CDR3 DNA reads TGCAGCGTTCTTACCTTTGGTCAAATTGCTAACTATGGCTACACCTTC. This translates into CSVLTFGQIANYGYTF.

This clone came up a few times. V gene TRBV9 combines with J gene TRBJ2-7; D is perhaps TRBD2 (5 bases). The CDR3 runs 16 residues. The germline V and J ends were trimmed by 4 bases and 0 bases, with 17 bases remaining between them. The germline V gene has CDR1 SGDLS and CDR2 YYNGEE. In DNA, the CDR3 is TGTGCCAGCAGCCCCGCGGGTTATAGTTCCTCCTACGAGCAGTACTTC. Protein sequence: CASSPAGYSSSYEQYF.

The V call is TRBV24-1, the J call TRBJ2-2; 7 nucleotides match TRBD1. Germline CDR1 KGHDR, CDR2 SFDVKD. CDR3 length equals 14 residues. The junction had 3 bases not matched to a gene; V was cut back by 3 bases and J by 6 bases. The CDR3 bases are TGTGCCACCAGTGATGACAGGGACGCCGGGGAGCTGTTTTTT. As protein: CATSDDRDAGELFF.

V is TRBV9 and J is TRBJ2-7; 7 positions agree with TRBD1. Per germline, CDR1 SGDLS and CDR2 YYNGEE. V lost 0 bases and J lost 4; bases outside the gene matches: 4. This CDR3 has 14 amino acids. CDR3 protein: CASSVEAGGYEQYF. The CDR3 region has the DNA TGTGCCAGCAGCGTAGAGGCAGGGGGTTACGAGCAGTACTTC.

V usage is TRBV7-9 and J usage is TRBJ2-3; 12 bases fit TRBD2. The germline gives CDR1 SEHNR, CDR2 FQNEAQ (reference sequence). The CDR3 sequence is 14 residues long. V lost 4 bases and J lost 6; bases outside the gene matches: 2. CDR3: CASSWGLAGDTQYF. CDR3 bases: TGTGCCAGCAGCTGGGGACTAGCGGGCGATACGCAGTATTTT.

In this sample, this clone turned up once. This chain links TRBV9 with TRBJ2-2; D gene unclear. Germline V gene lookup returns CDR1 SGDLS and CDR2 YYNGEE. CDR3 length equals 17 residues. Trimming took 3 bases from V and 3 from J, leaving 18 bases between them. The CDR3 bases are TGTGCCAGCAGCGACCCTTTCACAGTTTGGGACACCGGGGAGCTGTTTTTT. Translated: CASSDPFTVWDTGELFF.

The CDR3 DNA sequence: TGTGCCAGCAGCCTCATACAAGGACAGGTACACTACAATGAGCAGTTCTTC. Residues: CASSLIQGQVHYNEQFF. This chain connects TRBV3-1 (or the pseudogene TRBV3-2) to TRBJ2-1; 7 nucleotides line up with TRBD1. CDR1 LGHDT and CDR2 YNNKEL come from the germline V gene (reference sequence). The CDR3 is 17 residues long. The V gene end was trimmed by 4 bases and the J gene end by 3 bases; junction bases not matched to a gene: 12.

This rearrangement joins TRBV10-3 to TRBJ1-1; 7 bases agree with TRBD1. Germline V gives CDR1 ENHRY, CDR2 SYGVKD. This CDR3 contains 18 residues. The J segment lost 1 base and the V segment lost 4 bases, leaving 15 bases of the junction unmatched. CDR3 bases: TGTGCCATCAGTGGGGCCGTGGACAGGTCTGAACAGAACACTGAAGCTTTCTTT. Translation: CAISGAVDRSEQNTEAFF.

CDR3 residues: CASSMSENTYEQYF. The DNA for the CDR3 is TGTGCCAGTAGTATGTCAGAAAATACCTACGAGCAGTACTTC. The chain has TRBV19 and TRBJ2-7; the D is unclear. Trimming took 3 bases from V and 2 from J, leaving 11 bases between them. The CDR3 extends over 14 amino acids. CDR1 LNHDA and CDR2 SQIVND come from the germline V gene (reference sequence). Full variable domain (missing parts from reference TRBV19 and TRBJ2-7): DGGITQSPKYLFRKEGQNVTLSCEQNLNHDAMYWYRQDPGQGLRLIYYSQIVNDFQKGDIAEGYSVSREKKESFPLTVTSAQKNPTAFYLCASSMSENTYEQYFGPGTRLTVT.

This chain uses TRBV6-2 or TRBV6-3 with TRBJ2-1, with TRBD1 identical over 7 bases. V trimming: 6 bases; J trimming: 4 bases; junction bases outside the gene matches: 9. Germline V gives CDR1 MNHEY, CDR2 SVGEGT. The CDR3 has 15 residues. The CDR3 is CASSHQGVQYNEQFF. The CDR3 coding sequence is TGTGCCAGCAGCCACCAGGGGGTACAATACAATGAGCAGTTCTTC.

The sample holds one count of this clone. V gene TRBV29-1 combines with J gene TRBJ1-5; D is unresolved. Germline V gene sequence: CDR1 SQVTM, CDR2 ANQGSEA. The V end lost 4 bases, the J end lost 4 bases, and 11 bases lay between the germline ends. CDR3 length: 13 amino acids. The CDR3 sequence: CSVAKNINQPQHF. DNA of the CDR3: TGCAGCGTTGCAAAGAACATAAATCAGCCCCAGCATTTT.

This clone appeared a few times. The sample contains more than one DNA sequence encoding this CDR3. The rearrangement uses TRBV28 and TRBJ1-2, with D unresolved. The germline gives CDR1 MDHEN, CDR2 SYDVKM. The CDR3 has 11 residues. Trimming removed 2 bases at V and 4 bases at J, with 2 bases between. In nucleotides, the CDR3 is TGTGCCAGCAGTTTAAGCTATGGCTACACCTTC. Translating it yields CASSLSYGYTF.

The chain recombines TRBV14 with TRBJ1-4, with D possibly being TRBD1 (5 bases). The V gene lost 0 bases and the J gene lost 4 bases, with 12 bases spanning the gap. Germline V CDR1 and CDR2: SGHDN, FVKESK. The CDR3 totals 16 residues. CDR3 sequence (DNA): TGTGCCAGCAGCCAAGACTGGGGGTCCATTAATGAAAAACTGTTTTTT. Translation gives CASSQDWGSINEKLFF.